A selection of T cell receptor beta chains follows, all from one sample in a study of OX40 agonist ivuxolimab in advanced cancers. TCRdb's table, derived via immunoSEQ multiplex PCR, lists solely in-frame clones and lacks some. Of 42,000 or so clones listed, roughly 84% were seen once; the top ten hold approximately 16%. The material sequenced was CD4+ or CD8+ T cells sorted from blood, taken in a trial of the OX40 agonist ivuxolimab. These receptors all stem from an adult with an advanced solid tumor such as melanoma, head and neck, liver or kidney cancer. The CDR3 runs from the conserved cysteine through the conserved F or W. Fields, in order: J gene, V gene, clone size, D gene, CDR3 DNA, CDR3 protein. D genes are given only for firm matches. The size field is filled for only some rows; it gives once, few, many or a size class.

>TRBJ2-3|TRBV7-3|NA|NA
TGTGCCAGCAGCTTAACGCCGTATGTTACCAGCGGGTCTAGCACAGATACGCAGTATTTT
CASSLTPYVTSGSSTDTQYF
>TRBJ2-5|TRBV5-1|NA|NA
TGCGCCAGCAGCTTGGTGCCAGGAACGCAAGAGACCCAGTACTTC
CASSLVPGTQETQYF
>TRBJ2-1|TRBV11-3|once|NA
TGTGCCAGCAGTCCTCGGGGGAGCTCCTACAATGAGCAGTTCTTC
CASSPRGSSYNEQFF
>TRBJ2-7|TRBV5-4|NA|NA
TGTGCCACCCAACGGAGGCAGGGCCTCTCCTACGAGCAGTACTTC
CATQRRQGLSYEQYF
>TRBJ1-2|TRBV2|few|NA
TGTGCCAGCAGTGAGCAGTTAGGGGGAGGTGTGGGATATGGCTACACCTTC
CASSEQLGGGVGYGYTF
>TRBJ2-7|TRBV15|NA|TRBD2
TGTGCCACCAGCAGAGAAGATAGCGGGAGCTACGAGCAGTACTTC
CATSREDSGSYEQYF
>TRBJ2-1|TRBV5-8|NA|NA
TGTGCCAGCGACCTTCCGGGAGACTACAATGAGCAGTTCTTC
CASDLPGDYNEQFF
>TRBJ2-1|TRBV7-2|once|NA
TGTGCCAGCACCTCAGTTTGGGGAGCAAAAATCTACAATGAGCAGTTCTTC
CASTSVWGAKIYNEQFF
>TRBJ1-1|TRBV7-7|once|NA
TGTGCCAGCAGCTTGTCCCTGAACACTGAAGCTTTCTTT
CASSLSLNTEAFF
>TRBJ1-2|TRBV7-9|NA|NA
TGTGCCAGCAGCCTCCTCACGAACTATGGCTACACCTTC
CASSLLTNYGYTF
>TRBJ2-3|TRBV19|NA|TRBD1
TGTGCCAGGGTACCGGGACAGGGGGTAAGCACAGATACGCAGTATTTT
CARVPGQGVSTDTQYF
>TRBJ2-1|TRBV4-1|once|NA
TGCGCCAGCAGCCAAGTTGGGGCCGGAGGGGAGCAGTTCTTC
CASSQVGAGGEQFF
>TRBJ2-5|TRBV6-1|NA|NA
TGTGCCAGCAGTGAAGCATCCTCAGGGGCAGAGACCCAGTACTTC
CASSEASSGAETQYF
>TRBJ2-5|TRBV7-6|NA|NA
TGTGCCAGCAGCCTAGACAGCCAAGAGACCCAGTACTTC
CASSLDSQETQYF
>TRBJ2-7|TRBV6-6|NA|NA
TGTGCCAGCAGTTACGAAGGAGGCAGCAACGAGCAGTACTTC
CASSYEGGSNEQYF
>TRBJ1-1|TRBV29-1|few|TRBD1
TGCAGCGTGAGGACAGGGGACACTGAAGCTTTCTTT
CSVRTGDTEAFF
>TRBJ2-1|TRBV4-2|NA|TRBD2
TGTGCCAGCAGCCAAGAGGCTAGCGGGGTTGGAAATGAGCAGTTCTTC
CASSQEASGVGNEQFF
>TRBJ2-2|TRBV5-5|NA|NA
TGTGCCAGCAGCGAGGGCCCAGGCACCGGGGAGCTGTTTTTT
CASSEGPGTGELFF
>TRBJ1-6|TRBV4-3|NA|TRBD1
TGCGCCAGCAGCCAAGACAGGACAGGGAGGCCACCCCTCCACTTT
CASSQDRTGRPPLHF
>TRBJ2-7|TRBV2|NA|NA
TGTGCCAGCAGTACTCCCGTCTCGCCGTACGAGCAGTACTTC
CASSTPVSPYEQYF
>TRBJ1-2|TRBV5-1|NA|TRBD1
TGCGCCAGCAGCTCCACAGGGGCTCAATTTGGCTACACCTTC
CASSSTGAQFGYTF
>TRBJ1-1|TRBV6-5|NA|NA
TGTGCCAGCAGTTACGAATCTGACACTGAAGCTTTCTTT
CASSYESDTEAFF
>TRBJ2-3|TRBV5-1|NA|NA
TGCGCCAGCAGCTTGTGGGAGGTTGGCACAGATACGCAGTATTTT
CASSLWEVGTDTQYF
>TRBJ2-7|TRBV7-8|NA|TRBD1
TGTGCCAGCAGACCCACAGGGGCCAGCTCCTACGAGCAGTACTTC
CASRPTGASSYEQYF
>TRBJ1-1|TRBV6-5|NA|NA
TGTGCCAGCAGCCGACAAAACACTGAAGCTTTCTTT
CASSRQNTEAFF
>TRBJ1-1|TRBV19|NA|NA
TGTGCCACCTCAAGGGCGGGGATGAACACTGAAGCTTTCTTT
CATSRAGMNTEAFF
>TRBJ2-7|TRBV6-1|NA|NA
TGTGCCAGCAGTGTAGATGTGGGCATGTCCTACGAGCAGTACTTC
CASSVDVGMSYEQYF
>TRBJ1-4|TRBV2|few|TRBD1
TGTGCCAGCAGTGAAAGAGGGGGCAGGGAAAAACTGTTTTTT
CASSERGGREKLFF
>TRBJ2-3|TRBV6-1|once|TRBD1
TGTGCCAGCGGGGACAGGGGGCTTAGCACAGATACGCAGTATTTT
CASGDRGLSTDTQYF
>TRBJ1-2|TRBV4-2|NA|NA
TGTGCCAGCAGCCAAGAAGAACAGGGTGGCTATGGCTACACCTTC
CASSQEEQGGYGYTF
>TRBJ1-1|TRBV6-6|NA|NA
TGTGCCAGCAGTACTGTTCTTGTGACTGAAGCTTTCTTT
CASSTVLVTEAFF
>TRBJ1-1|TRBV30|few|NA
TGTGCCTGGAGCGACAGCCTCACCACTGAAGCTTTCTTT
CAWSDSLTTEAFF
>TRBJ1-2|TRBV10-2|NA|NA
TGCGCCAGCAAAGGGTTCCGCCCAGGGGAGGGCCATGGCTACACCTTC
CASKGFRPGEGHGYTF